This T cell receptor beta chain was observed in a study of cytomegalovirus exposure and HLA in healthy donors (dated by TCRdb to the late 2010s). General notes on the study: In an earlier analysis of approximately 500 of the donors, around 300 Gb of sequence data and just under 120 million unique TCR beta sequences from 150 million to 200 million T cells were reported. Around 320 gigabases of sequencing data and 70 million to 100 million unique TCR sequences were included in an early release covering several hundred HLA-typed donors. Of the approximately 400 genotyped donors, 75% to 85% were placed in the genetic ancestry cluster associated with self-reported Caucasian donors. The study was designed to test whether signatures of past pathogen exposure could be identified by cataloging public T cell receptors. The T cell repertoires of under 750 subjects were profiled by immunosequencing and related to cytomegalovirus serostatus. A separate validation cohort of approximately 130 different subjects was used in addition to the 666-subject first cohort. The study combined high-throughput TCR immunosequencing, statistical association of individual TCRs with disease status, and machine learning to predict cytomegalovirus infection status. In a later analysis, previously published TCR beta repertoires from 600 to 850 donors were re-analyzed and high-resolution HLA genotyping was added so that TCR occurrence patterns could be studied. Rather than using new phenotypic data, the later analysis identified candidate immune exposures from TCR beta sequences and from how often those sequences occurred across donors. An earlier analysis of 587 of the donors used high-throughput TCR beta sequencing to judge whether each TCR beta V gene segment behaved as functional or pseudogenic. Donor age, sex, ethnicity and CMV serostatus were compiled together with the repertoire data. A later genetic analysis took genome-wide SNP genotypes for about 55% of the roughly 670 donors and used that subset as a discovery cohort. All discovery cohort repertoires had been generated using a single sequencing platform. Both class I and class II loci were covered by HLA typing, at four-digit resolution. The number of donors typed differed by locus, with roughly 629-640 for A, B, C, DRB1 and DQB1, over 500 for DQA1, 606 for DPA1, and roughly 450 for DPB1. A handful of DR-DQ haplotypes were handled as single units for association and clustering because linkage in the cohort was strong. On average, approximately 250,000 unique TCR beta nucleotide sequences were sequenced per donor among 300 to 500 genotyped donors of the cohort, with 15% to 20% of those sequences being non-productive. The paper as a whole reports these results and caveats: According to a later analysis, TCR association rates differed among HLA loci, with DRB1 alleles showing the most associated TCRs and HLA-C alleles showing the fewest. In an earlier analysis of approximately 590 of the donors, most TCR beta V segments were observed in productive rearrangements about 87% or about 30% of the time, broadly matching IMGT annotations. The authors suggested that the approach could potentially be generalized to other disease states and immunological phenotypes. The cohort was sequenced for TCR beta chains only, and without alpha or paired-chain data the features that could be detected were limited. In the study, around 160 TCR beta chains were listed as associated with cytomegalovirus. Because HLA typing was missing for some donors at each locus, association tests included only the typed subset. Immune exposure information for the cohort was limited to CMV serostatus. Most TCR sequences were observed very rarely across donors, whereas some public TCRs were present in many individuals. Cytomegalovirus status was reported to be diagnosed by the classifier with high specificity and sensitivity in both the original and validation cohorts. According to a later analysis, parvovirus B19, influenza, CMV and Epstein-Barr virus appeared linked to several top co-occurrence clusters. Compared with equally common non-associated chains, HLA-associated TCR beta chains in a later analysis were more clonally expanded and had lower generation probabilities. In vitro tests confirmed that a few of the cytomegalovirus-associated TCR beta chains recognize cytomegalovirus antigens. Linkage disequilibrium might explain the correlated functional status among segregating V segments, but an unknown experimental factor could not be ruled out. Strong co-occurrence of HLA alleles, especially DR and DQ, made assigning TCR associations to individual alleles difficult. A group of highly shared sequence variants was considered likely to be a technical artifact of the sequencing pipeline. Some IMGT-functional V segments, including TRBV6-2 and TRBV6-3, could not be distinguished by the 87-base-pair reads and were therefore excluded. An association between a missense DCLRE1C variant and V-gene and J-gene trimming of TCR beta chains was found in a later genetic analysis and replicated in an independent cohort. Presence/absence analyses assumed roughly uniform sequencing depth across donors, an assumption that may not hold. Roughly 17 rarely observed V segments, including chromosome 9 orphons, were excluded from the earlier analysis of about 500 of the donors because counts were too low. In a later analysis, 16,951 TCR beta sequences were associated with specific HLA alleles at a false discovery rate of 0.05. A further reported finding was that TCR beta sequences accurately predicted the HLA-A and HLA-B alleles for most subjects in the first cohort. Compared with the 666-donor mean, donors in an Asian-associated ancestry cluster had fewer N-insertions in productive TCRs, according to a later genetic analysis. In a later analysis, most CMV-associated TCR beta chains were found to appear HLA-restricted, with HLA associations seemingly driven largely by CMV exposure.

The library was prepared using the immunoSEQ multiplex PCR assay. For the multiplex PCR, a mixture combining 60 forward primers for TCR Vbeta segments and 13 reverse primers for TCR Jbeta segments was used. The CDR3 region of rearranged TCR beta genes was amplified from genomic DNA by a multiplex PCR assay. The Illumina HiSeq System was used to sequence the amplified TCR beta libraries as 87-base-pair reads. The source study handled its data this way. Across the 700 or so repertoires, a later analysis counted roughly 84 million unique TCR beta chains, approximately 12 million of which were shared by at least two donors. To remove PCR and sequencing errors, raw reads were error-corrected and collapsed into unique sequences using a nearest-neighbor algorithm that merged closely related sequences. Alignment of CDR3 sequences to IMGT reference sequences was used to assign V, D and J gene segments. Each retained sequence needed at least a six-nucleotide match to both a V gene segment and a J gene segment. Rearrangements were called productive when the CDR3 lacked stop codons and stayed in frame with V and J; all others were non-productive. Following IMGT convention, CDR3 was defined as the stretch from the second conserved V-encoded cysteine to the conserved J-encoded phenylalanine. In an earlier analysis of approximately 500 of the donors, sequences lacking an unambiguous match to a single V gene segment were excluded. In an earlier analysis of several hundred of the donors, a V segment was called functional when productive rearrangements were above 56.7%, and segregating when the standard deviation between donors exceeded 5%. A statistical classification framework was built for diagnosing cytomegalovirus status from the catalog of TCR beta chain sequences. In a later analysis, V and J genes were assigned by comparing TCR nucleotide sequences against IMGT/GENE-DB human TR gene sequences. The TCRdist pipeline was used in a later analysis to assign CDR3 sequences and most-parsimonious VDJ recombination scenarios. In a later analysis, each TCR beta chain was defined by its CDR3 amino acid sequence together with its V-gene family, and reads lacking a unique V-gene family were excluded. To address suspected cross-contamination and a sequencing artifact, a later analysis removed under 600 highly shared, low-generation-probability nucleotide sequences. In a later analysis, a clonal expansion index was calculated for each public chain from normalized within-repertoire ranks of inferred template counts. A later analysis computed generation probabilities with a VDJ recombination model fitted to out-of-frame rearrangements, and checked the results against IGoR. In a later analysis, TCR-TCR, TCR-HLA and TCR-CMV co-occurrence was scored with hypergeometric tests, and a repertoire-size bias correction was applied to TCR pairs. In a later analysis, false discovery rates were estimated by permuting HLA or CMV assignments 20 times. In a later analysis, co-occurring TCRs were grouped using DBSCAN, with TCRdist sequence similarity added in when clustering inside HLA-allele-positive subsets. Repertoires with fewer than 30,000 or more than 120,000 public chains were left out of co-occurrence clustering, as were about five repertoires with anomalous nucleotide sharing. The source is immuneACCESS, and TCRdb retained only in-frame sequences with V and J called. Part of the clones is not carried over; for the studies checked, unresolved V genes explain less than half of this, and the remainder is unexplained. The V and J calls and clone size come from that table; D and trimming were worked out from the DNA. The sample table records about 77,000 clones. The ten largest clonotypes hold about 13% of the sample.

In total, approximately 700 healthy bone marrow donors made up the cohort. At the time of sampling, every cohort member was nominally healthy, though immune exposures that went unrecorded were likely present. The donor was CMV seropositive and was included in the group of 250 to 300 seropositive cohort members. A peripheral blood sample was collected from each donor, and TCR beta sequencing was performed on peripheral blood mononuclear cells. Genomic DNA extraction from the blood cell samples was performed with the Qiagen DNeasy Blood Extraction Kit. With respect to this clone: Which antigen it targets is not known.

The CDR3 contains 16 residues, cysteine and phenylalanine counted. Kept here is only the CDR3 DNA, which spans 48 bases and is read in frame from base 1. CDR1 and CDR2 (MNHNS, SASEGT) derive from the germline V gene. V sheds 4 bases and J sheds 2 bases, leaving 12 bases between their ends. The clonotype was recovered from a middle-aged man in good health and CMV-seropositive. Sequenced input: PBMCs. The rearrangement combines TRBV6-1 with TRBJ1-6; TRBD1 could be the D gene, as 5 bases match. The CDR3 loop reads CASSAQERTYNSPLHF. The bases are TGTGCCAGCAGTGCACAGGAACGGACCTATAATTCACCCCTCCACTTT.